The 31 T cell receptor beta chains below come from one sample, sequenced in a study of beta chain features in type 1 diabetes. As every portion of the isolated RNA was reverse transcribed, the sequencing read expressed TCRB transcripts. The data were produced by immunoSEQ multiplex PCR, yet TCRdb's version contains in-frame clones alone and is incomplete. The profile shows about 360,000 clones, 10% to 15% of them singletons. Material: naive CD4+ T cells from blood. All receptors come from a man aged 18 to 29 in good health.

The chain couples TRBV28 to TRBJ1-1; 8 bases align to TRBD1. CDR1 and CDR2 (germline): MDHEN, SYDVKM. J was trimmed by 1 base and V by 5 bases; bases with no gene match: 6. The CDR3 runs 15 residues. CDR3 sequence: CASSDLGQGNTEAFF. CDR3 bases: TGTGCCAGCAGTGATCTTGGACAGGGGAACACTGAAGCTTTCTTT.

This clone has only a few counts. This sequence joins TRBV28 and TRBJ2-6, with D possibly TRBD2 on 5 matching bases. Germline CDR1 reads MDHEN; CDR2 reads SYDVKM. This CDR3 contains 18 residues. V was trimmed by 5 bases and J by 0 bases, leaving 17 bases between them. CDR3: CASSGADPLSSGANVLTF. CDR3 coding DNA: TGTGCCAGCAGTGGAGCGGACCCTCTCAGCTCTGGGGCCAACGTCCTGACTTTC.

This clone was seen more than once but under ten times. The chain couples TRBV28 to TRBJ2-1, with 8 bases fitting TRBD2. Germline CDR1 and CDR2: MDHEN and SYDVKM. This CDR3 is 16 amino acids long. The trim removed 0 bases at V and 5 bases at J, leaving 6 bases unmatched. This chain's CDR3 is CASSLWASGRDNEQFF. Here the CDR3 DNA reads TGTGCCAGCAGTTTATGGGCGAGCGGGAGAGACAATGAGCAGTTCTTC.

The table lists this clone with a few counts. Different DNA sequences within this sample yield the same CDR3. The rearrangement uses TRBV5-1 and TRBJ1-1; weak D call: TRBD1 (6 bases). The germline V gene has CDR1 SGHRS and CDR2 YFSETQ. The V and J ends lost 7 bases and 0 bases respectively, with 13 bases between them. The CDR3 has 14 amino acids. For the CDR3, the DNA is TGCGCCAGCTCCGAACAGGGAATGAACACTGAAGCTTTCTTT. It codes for CASSEQGMNTEAFF.

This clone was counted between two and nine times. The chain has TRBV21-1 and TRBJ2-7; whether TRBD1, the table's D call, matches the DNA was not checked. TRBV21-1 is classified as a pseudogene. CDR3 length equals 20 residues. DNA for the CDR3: TGTGCCAGCAGCAAAATCGACGTGACTTGGGACAGGGGACACTCCTACGAGCAGTACTTC. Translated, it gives CASSKIDVTWDRGHSYEQYF.

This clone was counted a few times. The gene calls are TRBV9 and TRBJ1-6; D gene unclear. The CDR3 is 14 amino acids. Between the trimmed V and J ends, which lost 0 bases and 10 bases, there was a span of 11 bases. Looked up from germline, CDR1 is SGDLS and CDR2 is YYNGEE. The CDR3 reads CASSVEQAASPLHF. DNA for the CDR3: TGTGCCAGCAGCGTAGAACAAGCGGCGTCACCCCTCCACTTT. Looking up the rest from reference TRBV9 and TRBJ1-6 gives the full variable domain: DSGVTQTPKHLITATGQRVTLRCSPRSGDLSVYWYQQSLDQGLQFLIQYYNGEERAKGNILERFSAQQFPDLHSELNLSSLELGDSALYFCASSVEQAASPLHFGNGTRLTVT.

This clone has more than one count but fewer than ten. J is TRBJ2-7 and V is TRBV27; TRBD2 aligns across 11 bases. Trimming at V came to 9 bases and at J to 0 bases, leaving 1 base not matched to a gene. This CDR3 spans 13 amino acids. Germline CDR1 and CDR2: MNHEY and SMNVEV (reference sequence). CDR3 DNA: TGTGCCAGTGGGACTAGCGGCTCCTACGAGCAGTACTTC. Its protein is CASGTSGSYEQYF.

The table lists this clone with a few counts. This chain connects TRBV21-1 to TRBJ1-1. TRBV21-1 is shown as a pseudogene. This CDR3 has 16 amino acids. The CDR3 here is CASSKEAGGSRAEAFF. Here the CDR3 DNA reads TGTGCCAGCAGCAAAGAGGCGGGGGGGAGTAGAGCTGAAGCTTTCTTT.

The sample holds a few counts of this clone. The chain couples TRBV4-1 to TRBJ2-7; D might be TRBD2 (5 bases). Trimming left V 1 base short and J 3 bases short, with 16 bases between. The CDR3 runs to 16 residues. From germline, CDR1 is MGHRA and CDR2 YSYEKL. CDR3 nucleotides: TGCGCCAGCAGCCAAGGAGGCGGAGGACGAATCTACGAGCAGTACTTC. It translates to CASSQGGGGRIYEQYF.

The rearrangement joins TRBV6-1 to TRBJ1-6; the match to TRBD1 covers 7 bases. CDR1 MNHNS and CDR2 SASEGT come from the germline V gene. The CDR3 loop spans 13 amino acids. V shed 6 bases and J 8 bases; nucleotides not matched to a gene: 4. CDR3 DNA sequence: TGTGCCAGCAGCGACAGGGTCCATTCACCCCTCCACTTT. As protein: CASSDRVHSPLHF.

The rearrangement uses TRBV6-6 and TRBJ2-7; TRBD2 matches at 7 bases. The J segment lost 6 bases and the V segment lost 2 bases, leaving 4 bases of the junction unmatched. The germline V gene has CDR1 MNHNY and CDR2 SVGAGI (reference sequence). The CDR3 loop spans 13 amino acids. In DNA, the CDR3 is TGTGCCAGCAGTTACAGAACGGGGGGCGAGCAGTACTTC. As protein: CASSYRTGGEQYF.

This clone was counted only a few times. The CDR3 nucleotides read TGTGCCATCAGTGGGGGGGTAATCCTCTCTGGGGCCAACGTCCTGACTTTC. It yields the protein CAISGGVILSGANVLTF. The chain uses TRBV10-3 and TRBJ2-6; a possible D gene is TRBD2 (6 bases). This CDR3 spans 17 amino acids. Germline CDR1 ENHRY, CDR2 SYGVKD. The V end was cut by 4 bases, the J end by 0 bases, with 13 bases between.

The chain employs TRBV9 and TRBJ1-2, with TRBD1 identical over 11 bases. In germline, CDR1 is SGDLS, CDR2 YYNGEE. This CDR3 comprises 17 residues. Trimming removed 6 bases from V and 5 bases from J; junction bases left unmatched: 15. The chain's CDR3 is CASKAGTGGFLGYGYTF. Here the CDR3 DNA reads TGTGCCAGCAAAGCCGGGACAGGGGGATTTTTAGGGTATGGCTACACCTTC. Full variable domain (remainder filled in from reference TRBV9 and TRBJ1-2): DSGVTQTPKHLITATGQRVTLRCSPRSGDLSVYWYQQSLDQGLQFLIQYYNGEERAKGNILERFSAQQFPDLHSELNLSSLELGDSALYFCASKAGTGGFLGYGYTFGSGTRLTVV.

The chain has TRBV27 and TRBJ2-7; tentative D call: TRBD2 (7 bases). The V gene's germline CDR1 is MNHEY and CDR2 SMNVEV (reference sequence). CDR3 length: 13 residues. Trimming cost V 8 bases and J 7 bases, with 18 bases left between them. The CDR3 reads CASRPAGASEQYF. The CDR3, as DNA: TGTGCCAGCCGCCCGGCGGGGGCGAGTGAGCAGTACTTC.

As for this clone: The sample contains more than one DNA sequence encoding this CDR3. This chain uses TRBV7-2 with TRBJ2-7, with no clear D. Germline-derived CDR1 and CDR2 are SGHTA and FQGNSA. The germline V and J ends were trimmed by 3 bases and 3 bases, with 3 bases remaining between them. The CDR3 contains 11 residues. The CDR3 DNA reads TGTGCCAGCAGCTTCCACTACGAGCAGTACTTC. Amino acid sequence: CASSFHYEQYF.

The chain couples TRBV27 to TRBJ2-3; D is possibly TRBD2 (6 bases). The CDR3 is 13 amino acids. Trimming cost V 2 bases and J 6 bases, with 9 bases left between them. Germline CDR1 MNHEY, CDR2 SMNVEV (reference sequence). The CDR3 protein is CASSLAGSDTQYF. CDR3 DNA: TGTGCCAGCAGTTTAGCGGGGAGTGATACGCAGTATTTT.

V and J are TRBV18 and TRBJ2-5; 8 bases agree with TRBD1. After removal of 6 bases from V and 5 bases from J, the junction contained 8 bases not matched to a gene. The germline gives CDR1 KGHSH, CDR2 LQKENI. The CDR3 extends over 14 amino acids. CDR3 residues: CASSTGGSRETQYF. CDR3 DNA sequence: TGTGCCAGCTCCACAGGGGGAAGCAGGGAGACCCAGTACTTC.

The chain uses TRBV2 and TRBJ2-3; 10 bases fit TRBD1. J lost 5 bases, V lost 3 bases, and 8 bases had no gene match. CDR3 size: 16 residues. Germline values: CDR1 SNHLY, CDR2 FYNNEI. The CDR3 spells CASSDRRQGAGDTQYF. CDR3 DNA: TGTGCCAGCAGTGATAGGCGACAGGGGGCCGGAGATACGCAGTATTTT.

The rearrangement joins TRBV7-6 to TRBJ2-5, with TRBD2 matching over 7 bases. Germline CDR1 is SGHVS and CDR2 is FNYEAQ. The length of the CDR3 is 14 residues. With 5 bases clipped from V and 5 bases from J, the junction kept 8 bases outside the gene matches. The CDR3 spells CASSGGGEGETQYF. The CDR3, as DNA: TGTGCCAGCAGCGGGGGGGGAGAAGGGGAGACCCAGTACTTC.

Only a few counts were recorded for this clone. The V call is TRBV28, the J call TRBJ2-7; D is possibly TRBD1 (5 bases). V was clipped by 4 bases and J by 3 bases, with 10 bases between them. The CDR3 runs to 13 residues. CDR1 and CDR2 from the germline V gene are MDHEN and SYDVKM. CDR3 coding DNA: TGTGCCAGCAGTTCACAGGTGCTCTACGAGCAGTACTTC. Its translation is CASSSQVLYEQYF.

The CDR3 nucleotides are TGTGCCTGGGCTCCGAGGCGGGGGACTGTGAAGAGTCAGCCCCAGCATTTT. It codes for CAWAPRRGTVKSQPQHF. The chain combines TRBV30 with TRBJ1-5; D possibly corresponds to TRBD1 (5 bases). CDR3 length: 17 amino acids. Germline V CDR1 and CDR2: GTSNPN, SVGIG (reference sequence). Trimming shortened V by 5 bases and J by 6 bases, and 26 bases separated the two germline ends.

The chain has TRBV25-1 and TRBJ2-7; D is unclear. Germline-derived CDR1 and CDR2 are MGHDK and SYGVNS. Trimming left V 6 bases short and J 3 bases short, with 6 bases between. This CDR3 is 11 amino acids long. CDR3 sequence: CASRSHYEQYF. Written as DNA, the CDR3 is TGTGCCAGCAGGAGCCACTACGAGCAGTACTTC.

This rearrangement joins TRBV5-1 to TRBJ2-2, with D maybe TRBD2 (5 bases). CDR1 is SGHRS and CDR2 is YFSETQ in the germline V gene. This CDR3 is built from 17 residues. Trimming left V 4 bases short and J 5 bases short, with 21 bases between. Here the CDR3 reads CASSRPGEGKRTGELFF. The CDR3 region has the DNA TGCGCCAGCAGCCGCCCCGGTGAGGGAAAAAGGACCGGGGAGCTGTTTTTT.

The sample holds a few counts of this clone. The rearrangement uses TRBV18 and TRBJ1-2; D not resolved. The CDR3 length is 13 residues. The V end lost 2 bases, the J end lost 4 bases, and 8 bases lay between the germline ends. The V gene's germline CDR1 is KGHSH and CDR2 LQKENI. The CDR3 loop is CASSPATTYGYTF. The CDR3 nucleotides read TGTGCCAGCTCACCAGCGACAACCTATGGCTACACCTTC. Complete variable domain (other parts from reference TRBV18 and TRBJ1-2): NAGVMQNPRHLVRRRGQEARLRCSPMKGHSHVYWYRQLPEEGLKFMVYLQKENIIDESGMPKERFSAEFPKEGPSILRIQQVVRGDSAAYFCASSPATTYGYTFGSGTRLTVV.

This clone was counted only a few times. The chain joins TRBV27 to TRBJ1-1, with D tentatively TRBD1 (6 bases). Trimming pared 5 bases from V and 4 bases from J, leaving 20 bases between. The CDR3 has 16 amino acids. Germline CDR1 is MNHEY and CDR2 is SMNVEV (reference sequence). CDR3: CASSQKDSSIFTEAFF. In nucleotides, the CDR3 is TGTGCCAGCAGTCAAAAGGACAGTTCAATATTCACTGAAGCTTTCTTT.

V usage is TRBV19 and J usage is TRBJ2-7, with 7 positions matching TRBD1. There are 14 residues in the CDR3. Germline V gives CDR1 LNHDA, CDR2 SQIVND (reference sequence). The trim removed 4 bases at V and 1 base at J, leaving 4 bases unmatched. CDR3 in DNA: TGTGCCAGTAGTACGACAGGGCTGTCCTACGAGCAGTACTTC. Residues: CASSTTGLSYEQYF.

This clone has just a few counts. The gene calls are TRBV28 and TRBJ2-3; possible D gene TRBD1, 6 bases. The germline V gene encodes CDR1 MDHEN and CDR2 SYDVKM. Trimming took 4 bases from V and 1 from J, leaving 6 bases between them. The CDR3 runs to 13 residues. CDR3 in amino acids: CASSSGGTDTQYF. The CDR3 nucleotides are TGTGCCAGCAGTTCAGGGGGCACAGATACGCAGTATTTT.

CDR3 residues: CAWSLAGNYNEQFF. CDR3 sequence (DNA): TGTGCCTGGAGTTTAGCGGGGAACTACAATGAGCAGTTCTTC. V is TRBV30 and J is TRBJ2-1; TRBD2 matches at 8 bases. The CDR3 totals 14 residues. CDR1 and CDR2 (germline): GTSNPN, SVGIG (reference sequence). Trimming removed 2 bases from V and 3 bases from J; junction bases left unmatched: 3.

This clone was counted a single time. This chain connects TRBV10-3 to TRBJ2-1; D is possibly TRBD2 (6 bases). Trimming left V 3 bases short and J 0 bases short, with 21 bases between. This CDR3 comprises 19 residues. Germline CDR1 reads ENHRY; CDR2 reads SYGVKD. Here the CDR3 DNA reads TGTGCCATCAGTGATCCGGGACTGAGAATGACTAGCTCCTACAATGAGCAGTTCTTC. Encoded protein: CAISDPGLRMTSSYNEQFF.

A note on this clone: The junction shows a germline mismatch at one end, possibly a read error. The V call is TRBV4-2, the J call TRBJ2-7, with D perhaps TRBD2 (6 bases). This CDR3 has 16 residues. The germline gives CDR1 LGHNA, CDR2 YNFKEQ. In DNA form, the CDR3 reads TGTGCCAGCAGCCAAGAACTTCGGGAGAGGTGGCGCCGGAAGCACTTC. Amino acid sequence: CASSQELRERWRRKHF.

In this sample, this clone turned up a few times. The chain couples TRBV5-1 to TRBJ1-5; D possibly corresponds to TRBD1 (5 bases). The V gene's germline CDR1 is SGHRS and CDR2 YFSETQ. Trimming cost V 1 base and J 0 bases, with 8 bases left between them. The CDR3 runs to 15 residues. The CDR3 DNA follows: TGCGCCAGCAGCTTGCAAGGACATAGCAATCAGCCCCAGCATTTT. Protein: CASSLQGHSNQPQHF.